This T cell receptor (beta chain) originates from a study of shared clonotypes between healthy human individuals (TCRdb year 2020). Notes on the research overall: Three men and a couple of women, aged 18 to 49 years, made up the cohort. For each donor, CD4 naive and CD4 memory were each run on three plates, CD8 naive on two plates, and CD8 memory on one plate. To estimate repertoire size and how much clonotypes are shared between individuals, the study performed deep sequencing of blood TCR repertoires from roughly five healthy adults. To increase sequencing depth and limit assay-specific biases, TCR repertoire library preparation and sequencing were carried out by different laboratories using diverse techniques. Per donor, leukapheresis produced somewhere between about 0.9 and 9.5 billion PBMCs.

Using the deep immunoSEQ assay, TCR CDR3 regions were amplified from genomic DNA by multiplex PCR. Extracted genomic DNA from each cell subset was spread evenly across all wells of several immunoSEQ 96-well plates, with each plate serving as a replicate. For sorted subsets, each replicate PCR was loaded with roughly 200 ng genomic DNA, equivalent to 25,000 to 30,000 T cell genomes. Purified libraries were measured with a Qubit 3.0 fluorometer, size-checked on a Bioanalyzer 2100, and measured again with the KAPA Library Quantification kit. Each immunoSEQ 96-well plate was sequenced on its own single-read 150-cycle Illumina NextSeq 550 flow cell. As for the original processing: The immunoSEQ output contained only junctional sequences without quality scores, so filtering could not match that applied to full-length reads. To assign V/J genes and CDR3, sequences were annotated against IMGT germline references using PyIR, a Python wrapper for IgBLAST v1.9. Reads with weak V/J assignments (E-value above 1e-6), missing CDR3, stop codons, out-of-frame junctions, or ambiguous translated residues were removed. V3J clonotypes were defined by identical inferred V gene, J gene, and CDR3 amino acid sequence. Percentage overlap between repertoires was calculated by dividing the number of shared unique clonotypes by the size of the smaller repertoire. Repertoire richness was assessed with RTK rarefaction, the Chao1 estimator, and Recon v2.1 estimates of unobserved clonotypes. Generation probabilities were computed with OLGA for all TCRbeta clonotypes obtained by the gDNA method from several donors. In TCRdb, the immuneACCESS table is reduced to in-frame sequences with V and J assigned. These tables do not hold every clone; where another copy was compared, an unresolved V gene accounts for under half, and the others remain unexplained. V, J and clone size are taken as reported in that table, and D and trimming were inferred from the DNA itself. In all, the sample holds about 1 million clones, and approximately 76% of those were seen once. Of the sample, approximately 1.5% falls within the top ten clones.

The donors were healthy, HIV-negative adults with no recently reported acute infections or vaccinations. Every donor was a Caucasian adult residing in Nashville, Tennessee, USA. CD4+ T cells were enriched through magnetic negative selection, after which naive cells were positively selected on CD45RA and the remaining negative fraction served as the memory subset. After blood collection by leukapheresis, PBMCs were isolated using Ficoll-Histopaque density gradient centrifugation and then cryopreserved in the vapor phase of liquid nitrogen. Analytical flow cytometry was used to check the purity and quantity of every magnetically sorted T cell population. Genomic DNA was isolated from every sorted fraction and measured by UV absorbance on a Nanodrop 2000c. The CDR3 runs 15 amino acids, cysteine and phenylalanine included. Solely the CDR3 DNA is kept, with 45 bases framed from the first base. Sequences SNHLY (CDR1) and FYNNEI (CDR2) are obtained from the germline V gene. V is cut back by 5 bases and J by 3 bases, with 4 bases in the junction unmatched.

The paper's findings and limits, for the study overall: Based on pairwise subsampling, the degree of clonotype sharing among donors was expected to be affected by sequencing depth. When several donors were compared, the shared fraction of clonotypes was approximately 5% for naive CD4, around 3.6% for naive CD8, 2.3% for memory CD4, and 0.35% to 0.4% for memory CD8. Because the study included only a small number of donors, the genetic and exposure-history diversity represented was limited. Sampling was restricted to blood, and TCR repertoires in tissue are likely to differ from TCR repertoires in blood. Naive subsets generally had larger estimated clonotype richness than memory subsets. Even with the large sequencing depth, rarefaction of the sorted-subset datasets indicated that sequencing was incomplete. Compared with non-shared clonotypes, clonotypes shared by all four sorted-subset donors had higher generation probabilities.

Concerning this clone itself: The antigen this receptor binds is unknown. It has no much larger one-base neighbor in the sample; base qualities were not kept.

Sequencing was carried out using memory CD4+ T cells sorted from blood. Read against the paper, the sample's cell subset or site label means: CD45RA-negative fraction. Here the chain combines TRBV2 and TRBJ2-1; the central 10 bases match TRBD2. The clonotype comes from a man younger than 30 in good health. The DNA sequence is as follows: TGTGCCAGCAGTCTAGCTAGCGGGGGCTACAATGAGCAGTTCTTC. Its translation is CASSLASGGYNEQFF.